This TCR beta chain was sequenced during a study of early T cells in non-severe SARS-CoV-2 infection. For this clonotype: Its antigen remains unknown.

Germline values: CDR1 MNHNY, CDR2 SVGAGI (reference sequence). V was cut by 5 bases and J by 2 bases, with 10 bases left in between. The CDR3 sequence is 14 residues long. Whole-study results and caveats: A preference for anti-spike CD8 responses marked VDJdb matching, which missed private and CD4 specificities.

One entry per CDR3 protein results from TCRdb running MiXCR on the 5' RACE reads. Of roughly 86,000 distinct CDR3 sequences listed, under 15% are singletons. The chain joins TRBV6-6 to TRBJ2-1, with D hard to call. The receptor's source is an adult who was a healthcare worker with PCR-confirmed SARS-CoV-2 infection or an uninfected control (not recorded which). Sequenced: whole blood. CDR3 residues: CASSPEPAYNEQFF. Written as DNA, the CDR3 is TGTGCCAGCAGTCCAGAACCGGCCTACAATGAGCAGTTCTTC.